This is a list of T cell receptor beta chains from one sample in a study of shared T cell receptors in the human thymus. Sequencing used immunoSEQ multiplex PCR; TCRdb keeps in-frame clones, though not all of them. Among 550,000 to 800,000 clones listed, 70% to 90% were seen once. The same sample was also studied in work on human thymus T cells.

Sequencing was done on a sample of thymocytes. The source of these receptors is a girl in the first two years of life with a congenital heart defect. Both conserved end residues are part of each CDR3. The order of the fields is J gene, D gene, clone size, V gene, CDR3 protein, CDR3 DNA. A D gene is named only where the DNA matches it firmly. Clone size is not always given. Where it is, it says once, few, many or a class for expanded clones.

TRBJ1-6 - - TRBV4-1 CASSQDGPRQPNSPLHF TGCGCCAGCAGCCAAGACGGCCCCAGACAGCCCAATTCACCCCTCCACTTT
TRBJ1-6 - - TRBV11-1 CASSLKEKTSSYNSPLHF TGTGCCAGCAGCTTAAAGGAAAAGACTAGCTCCTATAATTCACCCCTCCACTTT
TRBJ1-4 - - TRBV5-4 CASSLAGVANEKLFF TGTGCCAGCAGCTTGGCAGGGGTCGCTAATGAAAAACTGTTTTTT
TRBJ2-1 - - TRBV4-3 CASSRVEQATYNEQFF TGCGCCAGCAGCCGAGTCGAACAGGCCACCTACAATGAGCAGTTCTTC
TRBJ1-2 - once TRBV6-1 CASTKRGATYGYTF TGTGCCAGCACCAAACGGGGGGCGACCTATGGCTACACCTTC
TRBJ2-7 - - TRBV11-2 CASSLLLYEQYF TGTGCCAGCAGCTTACTTTTATACGAGCAGTACTTC
TRBJ2-1 - - TRBV5-4 CASSLGGTGLF TGTGCCAGCAGTTTGGGGGGGACAGGCCTCTTC
TRBJ2-5 - - TRBV29-1 CSALPGWLETQYF TGCAGCGCACTTCCCGGGTGGTTGGAGACCCAGTACTTC
TRBJ1-5 TRBD1 - TRBV5-8 CASRQPGQGNQPQHF TGTGCCAGCAGACAACCGGGACAGGGGAATCAGCCCCAGCATTTT
TRBJ1-1 - - TRBV5-6 CASSRVTGTDNTEAFF TGTGCCAGCAGCCGGGTAACCGGGACTGACAACACTGAAGCTTTCTTT